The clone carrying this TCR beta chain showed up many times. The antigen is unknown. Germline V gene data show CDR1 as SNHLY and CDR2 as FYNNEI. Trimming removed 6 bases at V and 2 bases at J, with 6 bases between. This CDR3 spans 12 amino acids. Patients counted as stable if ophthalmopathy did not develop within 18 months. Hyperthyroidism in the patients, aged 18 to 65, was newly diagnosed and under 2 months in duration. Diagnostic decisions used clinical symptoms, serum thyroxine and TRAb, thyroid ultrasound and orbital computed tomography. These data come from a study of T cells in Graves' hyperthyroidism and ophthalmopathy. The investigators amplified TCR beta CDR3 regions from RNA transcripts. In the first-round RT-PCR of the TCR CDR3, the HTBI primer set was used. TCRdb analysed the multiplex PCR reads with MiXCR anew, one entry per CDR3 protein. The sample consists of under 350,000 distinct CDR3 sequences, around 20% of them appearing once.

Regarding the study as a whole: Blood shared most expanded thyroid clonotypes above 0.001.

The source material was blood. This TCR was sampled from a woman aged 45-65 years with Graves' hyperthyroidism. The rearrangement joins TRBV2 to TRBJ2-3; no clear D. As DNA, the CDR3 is TGTGCCAGCAGAGGTTTCACAGATACGCAGTATTTT. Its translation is CASRGFTDTQYF.